This entry concerns a single T cell receptor (beta chain). These data come from a study of blood T cell repertoires in COVID-19. The wider study: COVID-19 samples from acute and convalescent phases originated in the United States, Italy and Spain.

Per the original methods: Reference gene primer amplification gave estimated nucleated cell counts. TCRdb's copy holds only in-frame clones and misses some; the assay was immunoSEQ multiplex PCR. The V and J calls and clone size come from that table; D and trimming were worked out from the DNA. The data contain about 230,000 clones, 65% to 90% of them singletons. Deletions cut 3 bases from V and 7 bases from J, with 13 bases between. CDR1 and CDR2 (germline): KGHSH, LQKENI. This CDR3 spans 15 amino acids. The gene calls are TRBV18 and TRBJ1-6; D might be TRBD1 (6 bases). The TCR sequence derives from a woman in her forties or fifties with acute or convalescent COVID-19. The sequencing sample was made of peripheral blood. CDR3 loop: CASSPNREGNSPLHF. Here the CDR3 DNA reads TGTGCCAGCTCACCGAACAGGGAGGGGAATTCACCCCTCCACTTT.